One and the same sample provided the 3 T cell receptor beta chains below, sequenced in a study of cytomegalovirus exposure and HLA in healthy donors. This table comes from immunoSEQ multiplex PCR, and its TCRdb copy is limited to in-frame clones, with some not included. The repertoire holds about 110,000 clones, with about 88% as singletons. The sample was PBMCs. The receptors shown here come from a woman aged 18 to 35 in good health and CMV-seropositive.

The CDR3 loop is CASSPCGTGESNYGYTF. CDR3 bases: TGTGCCAGCTCACCATGCGGGACAGGGGAGTCCAACTATGGCTACACCTTC. This rearrangement joins TRBV18 to TRBJ1-2, with 10 bases matching TRBD1. Per the germline V gene, CDR1 is KGHSH and CDR2 is LQKENI. V trimming: 2 bases; J trimming: 2 bases; junction bases outside the gene matches: 8. CDR3 length: 17 amino acids.

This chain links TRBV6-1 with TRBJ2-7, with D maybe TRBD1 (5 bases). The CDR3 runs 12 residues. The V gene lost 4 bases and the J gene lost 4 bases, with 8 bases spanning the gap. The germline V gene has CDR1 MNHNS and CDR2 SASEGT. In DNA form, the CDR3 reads TGTGCCAGCAGTGTAAGGGGTTACGAGCAGTACTTC. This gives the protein CASSVRGYEQYF.

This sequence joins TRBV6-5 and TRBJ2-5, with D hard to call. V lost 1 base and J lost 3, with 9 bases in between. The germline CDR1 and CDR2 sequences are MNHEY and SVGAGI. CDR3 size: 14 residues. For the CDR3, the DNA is TGTGCCAGCAGTTACTTTGGCAGCGAAGAGACCCAGTACTTC. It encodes CASSYFGSEETQYF.